The 6 T cell receptor beta chains given below trace back to one sample, sequenced in a study of blood T cell repertoires in COVID-19. TCRdb's table, derived via immunoSEQ multiplex PCR, lists solely in-frame clones and lacks some. The sample includes about 80,000 clones, 70% to 90% of them seen just once. Input material: peripheral blood. The receptors come from a man between 70 and 80 years old with active or convalescent COVID-19.

The chain joins TRBV7-2 to TRBJ2-7; D is perhaps TRBD2 (6 bases). This CDR3 has 14 residues. Germline V gene sequence: CDR1 SGHTA, CDR2 FQGNSA. Trimming pared 5 bases from V and 6 bases from J, leaving 17 bases between. The CDR3 nucleotides are TGTGCCAGCAGCCCCAACGGAGGGGCGGGCGAGCAGTACTTC. The encoded protein is CASSPNGGAGEQYF. Variable domain in full (rest from reference TRBV7-2 and TRBJ2-7): GAGVSQSPSNKVTEKGKDVELRCDPISGHTALYWYRQSLGQGLEFLIYFQGNSAPDKSGLPSDRFSAERTGGSVSTLTIQRTQQEDSAVYLCASSPNGGAGEQYFGPGTRLTVT.

V usage is TRBV27 and J usage is TRBJ2-2; 10 bases are shared with TRBD2. The CDR3 sequence is 15 residues long. Unmatched junction bases numbered 7, after V lost 7 bases and J lost 5 bases. Germline V gives CDR1 MNHEY, CDR2 SMNVEV (reference sequence). CDR3 sequence (DNA): TGTGCCAGCACCTTAGCGGGGGGACGAACCGGGGAGCTGTTTTTT. Amino acid sequence: CASTLAGGRTGELFF.

V gene TRBV3-1 (or the pseudogene TRBV3-2) combines with J gene TRBJ1-5, with 8 bases identical to TRBD1. In germline, CDR1 is LGHDT, CDR2 YNNKEL (reference sequence). The CDR3 extends over 15 amino acids. V dropped 2 bases and J dropped 4; count of bases not matched to a gene: 4. This chain's CDR3 is CASSQTQGANQPQHF. The CDR3 DNA reads as TGTGCCAGCAGCCAAACCCAGGGGGCGAATCAGCCCCAGCATTTT.

This clone was recorded only once. In DNA, the CDR3 is TGTGCCAGCAGTTCCATTTCGGGACAGTACGACGAGCAGTACTTC. It yields the protein CASSSISGQYDEQYF. The rearrangement links TRBV28 to TRBJ2-7; 7 nucleotides align to TRBD1. The J segment lost 5 bases and the V segment lost 4 bases, leaving 11 bases of the junction unmatched. Germline CDR1 MDHEN, CDR2 SYDVKM. This CDR3 is built from 15 residues.

The chain carries TRBV11-3 and TRBJ2-2, with TRBD1 matching over 8 bases. Trimming at V came to 1 base and at J to 0 bases, leaving 4 bases not matched to a gene. Germline lookup yields CDR1 SGHNT and CDR2 YENEEA. The CDR3 covers 17 residues. CDR3 nucleotide sequence: TGTGCCAGCAGCTTAGGGACAGGGCCTTCGAACACCGGGGAGCTGTTTTTT. Its translation is CASSLGTGPSNTGELFF. The variable domain in full, with the rest retrieved from reference TRBV11-3 and TRBJ2-2, is EAGVVQSPRYKIIEKKQPVAFWCNPISGHNTLYWYLQNLGQGPELLIRYENEEAVDDSQLPKDRFSAERLKGVDSTLKIQPAELGDSAVYLCASSLGTGPSNTGELFFGEGSRLTVL.

J is TRBJ1-1 and V is TRBV18; 9 bases line up with TRBD1. The J segment lost 0 bases and the V segment lost 6 bases, leaving 14 bases of the junction unmatched. CDR3 length equals 18 residues. Per the germline V gene, CDR1 is KGHSH and CDR2 is LQKENI. The CDR3 bases are TGTGCCAGCTCTCAAACGGACAGGGGTATTGGAGTGAACACTGAAGCTTTCTTT. It specifies CASSQTDRGIGVNTEAFF. The variable domain in full, completed from reference TRBV18 and TRBJ1-1, reads NAGVMQNPRHLVRRRGQEARLRCSPMKGHSHVYWYRQLPEEGLKFMVYLQKENIIDESGMPKERFSAEFPKEGPSILRIQQVVRGDSAAYFCASSQTDRGIGVNTEAFFGQGTRLTVV.